This T cell receptor beta chain is from a study of identical twins. Study-wide findings and caveats: Excess twin sharing in beta out-of-frame sequences was weaker.

This clonotype has just a few counts. As yet, its antigen is unknown. It was template switching that added a universal primer site, and there were unique molecular identifiers on the cDNA. TCRdb fed the 5' RACE reads into MiXCR, producing one record per CDR3 protein. Among around 230,000 distinct CDR3 sequences listed, 6% to 7% were seen once. Trimming took 1 base from V and 0 from J, leaving 10 bases between them. The CDR3 sequence is 15 residues long. The V gene's germline CDR1 is SGHVS and CDR2 FQNEAQ. These data were also reused for a study on T cells expressing NK-cell markers.

The gene calls are TRBV7-8 and TRBJ2-7; D remains ambiguous. The sample was CD8+ T cells sorted from blood. The receptor comes from a woman younger than 30 in good health. CDR3 in amino acids: CASSLGLSVSYEQYF. DNA of the CDR3: TGTGCCAGCAGCTTAGGCCTTTCGGTCTCCTACGAGCAGTACTTC.